These T cell receptor beta chains were read from a single sample in a study of graft-versus-host responses after intestinal transplantation. The antigens of these receptors remain unknown. The method was immunoSEQ multiplex PCR; TCRdb's version includes in-frame clones alone and lacks a portion of them. This sample has over 80,000 clones, with about nine tenths found just once. This sample comprised unstimulated CD4+ T cells sorted from spleen or lymph node cells, obtained before transplant. These receptors all stem from a human donor who was the organ donor for an intestinal transplant. Each CDR3 is given with its conserved first and last residue. The size of a clone is reported for some rows only, either as once, few or many, or as a class for expanded clones.

CDR3aa,abundance,v_gene
CARTSGVIQETQYF,.,TRBV5-1
CASSPGPGRAYGYTF,.,TRBV4-3
CASSPQPGTGAEKLFF,.,TRBV18
CASRPGLANYEQYF,.,TRBV6-1
CASIRTGTNYGYTF,once,TRBV6-1
CASSPRQGLGDSPLHF,.,TRBV6-6
CASSRTGSSGNTIYF,.,TRBV28
CASSFLTTSGGYNNEQFF,.,TRBV27
CASSPYPGTPSYEQYF,.,TRBV11-2
CASSLGGTGKSPLHF,once,TRBV7-2
CASSLGGAWETQYF,.,TRBV5-4
CASSLMSSRGFF,.,TRBV13
CASSQNRDSVYRIGNTEAFF,.,TRBV4-1
CASSQDRGYGYTF,.,TRBV4-1